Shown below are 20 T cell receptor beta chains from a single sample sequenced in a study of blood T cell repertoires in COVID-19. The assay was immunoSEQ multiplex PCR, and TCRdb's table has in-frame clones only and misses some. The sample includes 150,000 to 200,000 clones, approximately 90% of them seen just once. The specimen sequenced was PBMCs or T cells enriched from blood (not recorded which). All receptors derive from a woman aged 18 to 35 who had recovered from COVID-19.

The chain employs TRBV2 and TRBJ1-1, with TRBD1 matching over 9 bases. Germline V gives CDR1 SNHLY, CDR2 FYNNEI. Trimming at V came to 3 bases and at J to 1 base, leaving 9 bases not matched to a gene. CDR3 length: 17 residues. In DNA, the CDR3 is TGTGCCAGCAGTGAGCGTCTAGGGACAGGGCGGAACACTGAAGCTTTCTTT. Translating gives CASSERLGTGRNTEAFF.

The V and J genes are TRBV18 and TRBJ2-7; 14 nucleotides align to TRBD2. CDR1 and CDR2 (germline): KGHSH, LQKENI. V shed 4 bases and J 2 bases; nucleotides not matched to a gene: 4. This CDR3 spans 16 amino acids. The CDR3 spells CASSRGLAGDAYEQYF. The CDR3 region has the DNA TGTGCCAGCTCACGGGGACTAGCGGGAGATGCCTACGAGCAGTACTTC.

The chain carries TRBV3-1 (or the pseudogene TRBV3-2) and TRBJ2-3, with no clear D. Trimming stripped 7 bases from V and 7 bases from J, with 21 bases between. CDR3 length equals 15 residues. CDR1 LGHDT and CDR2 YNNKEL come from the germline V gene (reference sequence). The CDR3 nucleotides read TGTGCCAGCACCACCCGCGGCCCCAGTCCCCATACGCAGTATTTT. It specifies CASTTRGPSPHTQYF.

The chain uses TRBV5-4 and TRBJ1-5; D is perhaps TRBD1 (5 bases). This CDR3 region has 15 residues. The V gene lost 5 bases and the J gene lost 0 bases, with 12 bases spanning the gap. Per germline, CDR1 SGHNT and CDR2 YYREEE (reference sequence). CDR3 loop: CASRPGHLSNQPQHF. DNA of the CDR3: TGTGCCAGCAGACCCGGACATCTTAGCAATCAGCCCCAGCATTTT.

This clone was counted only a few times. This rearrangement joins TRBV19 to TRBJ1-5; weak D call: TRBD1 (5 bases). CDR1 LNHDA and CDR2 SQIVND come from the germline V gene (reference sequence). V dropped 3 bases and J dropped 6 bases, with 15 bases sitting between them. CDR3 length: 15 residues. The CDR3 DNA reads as TGTGCCAGTAGTATTTTGGGGCAGGGCACTCAGCCCCAGCATTTT. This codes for CASSILGQGTQPQHF.

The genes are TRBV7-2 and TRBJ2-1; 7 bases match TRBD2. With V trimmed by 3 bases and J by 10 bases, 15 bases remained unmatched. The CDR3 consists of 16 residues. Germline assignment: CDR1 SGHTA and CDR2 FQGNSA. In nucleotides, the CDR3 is TGTGCCAGCAGCTTTTATAGCGGACCGGACGGGGGGGAGCAGTTCTTC. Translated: CASSFYSGPDGGEQFF.

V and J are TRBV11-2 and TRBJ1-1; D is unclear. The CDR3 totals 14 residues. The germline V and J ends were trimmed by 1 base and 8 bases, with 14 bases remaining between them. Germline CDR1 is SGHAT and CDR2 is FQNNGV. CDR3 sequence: CASSLAGMANEAFF. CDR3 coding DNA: TGTGCCAGCAGCTTAGCCGGGATGGCGAACGAAGCTTTCTTT.

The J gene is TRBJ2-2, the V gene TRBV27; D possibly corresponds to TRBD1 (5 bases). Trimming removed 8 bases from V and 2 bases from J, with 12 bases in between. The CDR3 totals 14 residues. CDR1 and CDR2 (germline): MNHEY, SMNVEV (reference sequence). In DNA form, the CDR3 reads TGTGCCAGCGCGACAGCTCGTAACACCGGGGAGCTGTTTTTT. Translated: CASATARNTGELFF.

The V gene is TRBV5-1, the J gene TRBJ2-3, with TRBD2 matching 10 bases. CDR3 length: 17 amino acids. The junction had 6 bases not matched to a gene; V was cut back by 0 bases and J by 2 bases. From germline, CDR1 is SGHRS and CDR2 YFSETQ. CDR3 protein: CASSLAIAGGYTDTQYF. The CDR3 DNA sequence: TGCGCCAGCAGCTTGGCCATAGCGGGAGGATACACAGATACGCAGTATTTT.

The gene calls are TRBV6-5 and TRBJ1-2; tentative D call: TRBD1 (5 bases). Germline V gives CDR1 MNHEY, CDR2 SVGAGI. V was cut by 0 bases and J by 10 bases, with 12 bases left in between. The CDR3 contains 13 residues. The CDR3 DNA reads TGTGCCAGCAGTTACTCAGGGGATAAGGACTACACCTTC. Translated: CASSYSGDKDYTF.

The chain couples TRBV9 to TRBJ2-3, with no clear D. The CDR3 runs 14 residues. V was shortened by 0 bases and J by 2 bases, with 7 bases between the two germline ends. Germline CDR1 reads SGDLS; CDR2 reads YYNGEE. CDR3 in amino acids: CASSVDLYTDTQYF. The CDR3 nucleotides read TGTGCCAGCAGCGTAGATTTGTACACAGATACGCAGTATTTT.

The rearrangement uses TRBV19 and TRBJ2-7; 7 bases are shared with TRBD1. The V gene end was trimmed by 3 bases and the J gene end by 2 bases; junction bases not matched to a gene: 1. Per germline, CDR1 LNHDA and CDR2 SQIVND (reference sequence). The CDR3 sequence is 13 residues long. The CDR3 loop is CASSITGAYEQYF. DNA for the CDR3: TGTGCCAGTAGTATCACAGGGGCCTACGAGCAGTACTTC.

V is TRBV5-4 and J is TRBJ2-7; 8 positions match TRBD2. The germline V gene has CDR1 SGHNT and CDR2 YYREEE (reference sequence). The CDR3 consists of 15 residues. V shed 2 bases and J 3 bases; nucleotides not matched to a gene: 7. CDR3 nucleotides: TGTGCCAGCAGCTTTAGCGGGATCGCGGACTACGAGCAGTACTTC. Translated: CASSFSGIADYEQYF.

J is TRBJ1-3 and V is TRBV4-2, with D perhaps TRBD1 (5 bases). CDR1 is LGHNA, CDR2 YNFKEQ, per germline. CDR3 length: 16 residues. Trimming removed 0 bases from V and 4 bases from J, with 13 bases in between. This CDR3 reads CASSQDLAGLGNTIYF. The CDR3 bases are TGTGCCAGCAGCCAAGATTTGGCAGGGTTAGGAAACACCATATATTTT.

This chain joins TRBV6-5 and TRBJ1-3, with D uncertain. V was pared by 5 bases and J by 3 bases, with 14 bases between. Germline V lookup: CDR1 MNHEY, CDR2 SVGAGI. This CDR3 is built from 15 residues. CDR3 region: CASSRSSGVGNTIYF. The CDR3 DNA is TGTGCCAGCAGTCGGTCTTCGGGTGTTGGAAACACCATATATTTT.

The CDR3 coding sequence is TGTGCCAGCAGTGATCAGGGGGCGAATTCACCCCTCCACTTT. Translation: CASSDQGANSPLHF. The chain links TRBV6-4 to TRBJ1-6; 8 nucleotides line up with TRBD1. Germline V gives CDR1 MRHNA, CDR2 SNTAGT. The trim removed 3 bases at V and 7 bases at J, leaving 2 bases unmatched. There are 14 residues in the CDR3.

CDR3 bases: TGCGCCAGCCGCATTTCCTCAGGGGGGGAGCTGTTTTTT. Protein sequence: CASRISSGGELFF. This chain joins TRBV4-1 and TRBJ2-2; D possibly corresponds to TRBD1 (5 bases). The length of the CDR3 is 13 residues. V gave up 8 bases and J gave up 8 bases, with 15 bases separating them. Germline V gene data show CDR1 as MGHRA and CDR2 as YSYEKL.

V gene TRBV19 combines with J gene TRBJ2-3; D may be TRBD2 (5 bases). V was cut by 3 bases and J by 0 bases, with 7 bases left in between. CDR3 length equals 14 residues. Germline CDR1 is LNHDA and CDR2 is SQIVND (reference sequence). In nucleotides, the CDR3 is TGTGCCAGTAGTATCCGGACTAGCACAGATACGCAGTATTTT. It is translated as CASSIRTSTDTQYF.

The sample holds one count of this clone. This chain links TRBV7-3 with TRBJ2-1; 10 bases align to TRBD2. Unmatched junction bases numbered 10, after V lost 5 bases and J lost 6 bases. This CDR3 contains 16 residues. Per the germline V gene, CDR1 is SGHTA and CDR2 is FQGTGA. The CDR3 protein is CASSQASGSGGNEQFF. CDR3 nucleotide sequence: TGTGCCAGCAGCCAGGCTAGCGGGAGCGGGGGCAATGAGCAGTTCTTC.

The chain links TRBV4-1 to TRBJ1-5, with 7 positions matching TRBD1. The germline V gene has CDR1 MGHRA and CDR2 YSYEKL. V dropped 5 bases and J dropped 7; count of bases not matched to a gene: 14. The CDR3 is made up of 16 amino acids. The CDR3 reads CASSEGVRNRGQPQHF. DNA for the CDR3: TGCGCCAGCAGCGAAGGGGTGAGGAACAGGGGCCAGCCCCAGCATTTT.